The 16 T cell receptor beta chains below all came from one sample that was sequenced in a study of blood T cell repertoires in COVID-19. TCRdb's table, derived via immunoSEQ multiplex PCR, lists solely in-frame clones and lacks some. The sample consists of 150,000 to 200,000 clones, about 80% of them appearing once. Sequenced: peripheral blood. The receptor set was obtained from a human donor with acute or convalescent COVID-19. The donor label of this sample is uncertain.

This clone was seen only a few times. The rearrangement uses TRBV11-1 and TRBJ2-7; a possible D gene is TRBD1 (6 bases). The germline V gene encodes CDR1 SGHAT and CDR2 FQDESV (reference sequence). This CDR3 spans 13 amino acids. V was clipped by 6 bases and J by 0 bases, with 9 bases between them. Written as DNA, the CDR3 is TGTGCCAGCAGATCGACAGGCTCCTACGAGCAGTACTTC. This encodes CASRSTGSYEQYF.

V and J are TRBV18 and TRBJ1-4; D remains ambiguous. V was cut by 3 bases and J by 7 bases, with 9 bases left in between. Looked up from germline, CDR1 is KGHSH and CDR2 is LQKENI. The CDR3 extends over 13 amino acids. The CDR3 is CASSPAGSEKLFF. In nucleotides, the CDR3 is TGTGCCAGCTCACCCGCCGGGTCTGAAAAACTGTTTTTT.

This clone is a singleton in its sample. CDR3 nucleotides: TGTGCCAGCTCACCGGGAATGGGGAGGATAGGTACCGCAGATACGCAGTATTTT. This gives the protein CASSPGMGRIGTADTQYF. The rearrangement links TRBV18 to TRBJ2-3; weak D call: TRBD2 (6 bases). The germline V gene has CDR1 KGHSH and CDR2 LQKENI. Trimming removed 3 bases from V and 4 bases from J, with 23 bases in between. The CDR3 is made up of 18 amino acids.

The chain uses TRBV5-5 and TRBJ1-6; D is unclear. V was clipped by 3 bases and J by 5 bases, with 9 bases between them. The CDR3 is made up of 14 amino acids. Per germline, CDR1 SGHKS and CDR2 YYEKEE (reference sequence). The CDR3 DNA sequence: TGTGCCAGCAGCTCGGTCTCGGATAATTCACCCCTCCACTTT. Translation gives CASSSVSDNSPLHF.

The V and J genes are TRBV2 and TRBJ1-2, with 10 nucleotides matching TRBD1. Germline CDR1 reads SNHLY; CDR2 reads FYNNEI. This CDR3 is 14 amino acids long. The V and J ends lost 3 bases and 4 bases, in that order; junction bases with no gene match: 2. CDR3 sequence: CASSETGGAYGYTF. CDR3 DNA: TGTGCCAGCAGTGAGACAGGGGGCGCCTATGGCTACACCTTC.

CDR3 in DNA: TGTGCCAGCAGCGTAGGGACGGACAGCACCTACGAGCAGTACTTC. This codes for CASSVGTDSTYEQYF. This chain connects TRBV9 to TRBJ2-7; weak D call: TRBD1 (6 bases). The CDR3 is 15 residues long. V gave up 0 bases and J gave up 2 bases, with 12 bases separating them. Germline CDR1 is SGDLS and CDR2 is YYNGEE.

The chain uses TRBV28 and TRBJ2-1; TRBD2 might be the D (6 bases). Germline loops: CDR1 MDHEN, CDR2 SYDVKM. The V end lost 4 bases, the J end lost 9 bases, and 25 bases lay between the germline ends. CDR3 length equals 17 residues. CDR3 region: CASSSPGLLRPWGEQFF. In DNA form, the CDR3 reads TGTGCCAGCAGTTCTCCGGGACTTCTCCGTCCTTGGGGTGAGCAGTTCTTC.

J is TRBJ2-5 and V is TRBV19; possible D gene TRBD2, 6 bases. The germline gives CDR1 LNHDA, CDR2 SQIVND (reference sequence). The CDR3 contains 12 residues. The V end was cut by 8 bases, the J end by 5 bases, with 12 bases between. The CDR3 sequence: CASQTEGETQYF. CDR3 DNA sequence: TGTGCCAGTCAAACGGAGGGGGAGACCCAGTACTTC.

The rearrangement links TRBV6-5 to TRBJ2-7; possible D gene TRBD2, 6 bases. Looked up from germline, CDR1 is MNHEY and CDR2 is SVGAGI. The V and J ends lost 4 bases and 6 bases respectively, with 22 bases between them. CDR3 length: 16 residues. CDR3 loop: CASSSPAGRANGEQYF. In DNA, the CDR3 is TGTGCCAGCAGTTCTCCTGCGGGACGGGCTAATGGCGAGCAGTACTTC.

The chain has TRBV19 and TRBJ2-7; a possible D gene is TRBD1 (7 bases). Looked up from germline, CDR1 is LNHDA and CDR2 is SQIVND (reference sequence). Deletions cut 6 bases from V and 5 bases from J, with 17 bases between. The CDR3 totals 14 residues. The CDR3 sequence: CASRPQGTFNEQYF. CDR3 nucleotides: TGTGCCAGTAGACCACAGGGGACTTTCAACGAGCAGTACTTC.

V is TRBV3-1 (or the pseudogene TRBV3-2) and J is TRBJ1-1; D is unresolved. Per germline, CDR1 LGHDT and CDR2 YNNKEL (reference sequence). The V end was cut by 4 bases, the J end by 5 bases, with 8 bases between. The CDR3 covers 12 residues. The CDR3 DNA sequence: TGTGCCAGCAGCCGTAGTGAGACTGAAGCTTTCTTT. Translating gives CASSRSETEAFF.

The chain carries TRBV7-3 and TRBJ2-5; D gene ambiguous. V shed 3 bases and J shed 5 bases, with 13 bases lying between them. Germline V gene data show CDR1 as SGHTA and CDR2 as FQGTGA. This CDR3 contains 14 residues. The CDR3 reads CASSFYPHGETQYF. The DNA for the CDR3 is TGTGCCAGCAGCTTCTACCCCCACGGGGAGACCCAGTACTTC.

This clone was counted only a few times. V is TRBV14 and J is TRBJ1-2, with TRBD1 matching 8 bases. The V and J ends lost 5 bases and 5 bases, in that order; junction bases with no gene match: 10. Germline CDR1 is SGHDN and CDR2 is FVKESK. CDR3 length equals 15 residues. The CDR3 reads CASSSLGTGFYGYTF. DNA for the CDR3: TGTGCCAGCAGCTCTTTAGGGACAGGATTTTATGGCTACACCTTC.

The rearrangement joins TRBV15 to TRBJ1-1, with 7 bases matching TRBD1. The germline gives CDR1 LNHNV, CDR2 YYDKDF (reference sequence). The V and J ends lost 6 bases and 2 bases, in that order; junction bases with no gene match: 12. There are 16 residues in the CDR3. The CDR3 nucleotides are TGTGCCACCAGACTTTTAGCCGGGACAGCAAACACTGAAGCTTTCTTT. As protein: CATRLLAGTANTEAFF.

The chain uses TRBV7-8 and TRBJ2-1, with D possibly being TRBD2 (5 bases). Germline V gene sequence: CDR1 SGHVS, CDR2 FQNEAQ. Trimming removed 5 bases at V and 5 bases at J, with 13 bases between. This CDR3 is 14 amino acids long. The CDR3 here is CASSRETRDNEQFF. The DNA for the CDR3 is TGTGCCAGCAGCCGCGAAACTAGGGACAATGAGCAGTTCTTC.

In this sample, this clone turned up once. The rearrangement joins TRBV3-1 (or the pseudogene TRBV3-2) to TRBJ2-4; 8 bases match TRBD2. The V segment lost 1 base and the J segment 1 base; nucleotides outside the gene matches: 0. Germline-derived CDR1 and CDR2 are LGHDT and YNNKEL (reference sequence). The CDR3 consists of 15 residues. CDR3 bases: TGTGCCAGCAGCCAAGGCGGGGGGGCCAAAAACATTCAGTACTTC. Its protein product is CASSQGGGAKNIQYF.